This T cell receptor (beta chain) was captured by sequencing in a study of shared clonotypes between healthy human individuals. The study's findings and limits: Memory subsets generally showed lower estimated richness than naive subsets. Generation probability values for non-shared clonotypes were lower than those for clonotypes shared by all four donors. The authors expected sequencing depth to affect clonotype sharing among donors. About 5.2% was the fraction of naive CD4 clonotypes found shared across a few donors.

Clones were sequenced by immunoSEQ multiplex PCR, and TCRdb holds only the in-frame ones, with some missing. The repertoire holds a few million clones, with 80% to 95% as singletons. V was clipped by 5 bases and J by 7 bases; unmatched bases: 11. The CDR3 is 16 residues long. Germline V gene data show CDR1 as SGHAT and CDR2 as FQNNGV. As for this clone: Its specificity is unknown.

This receptor was obtained from a man aged 18 to 29 in good health. Some clones in this sample may be carry-over from other donors' samples. The sample was naive CD4+ T cells from PBMCs. Subset denoted: CD45RA+ positively selected. V gene TRBV11-2 combines with J gene TRBJ2-1; 10 bases are a match to TRBD2. The CDR3 sequence is CASSPLKSGRGNEQFF. The CDR3 coding sequence is TGTGCCAGCAGCCCCCTTAAGAGCGGGAGGGGAAATGAGCAGTTCTTC. The full variable domain, its missing parts supplied by reference TRBV11-2 and TRBJ2-1, is EAGVAQSPRYKIIEKRQSVAFWCNPISGHATLYWYQQILGQGPKLLIQFQNNGVVDDSQLPKDRFSAERLKGVDSTLKIQPAKLEDSAVYLCASSPLKSGRGNEQFFGPGTRLTVL.